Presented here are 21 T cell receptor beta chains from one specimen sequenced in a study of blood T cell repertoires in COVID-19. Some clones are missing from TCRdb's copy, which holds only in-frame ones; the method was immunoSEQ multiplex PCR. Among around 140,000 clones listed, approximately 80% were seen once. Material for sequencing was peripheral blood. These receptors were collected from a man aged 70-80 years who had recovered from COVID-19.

CDR3 bases: TGTGCCAGCAGCCAGCAAGGTAACCCAGGGTCGGAGTTCTTC. Its protein is CASSQQGNPGSEFF. This chain joins TRBV5-4 and TRBJ2-1, with TRBD1 as a possible D gene (5 bases). V was shortened by 4 bases and J by 14 bases, with 22 bases between the two germline ends. The CDR3 runs to 14 residues. The germline V gene has CDR1 SGHNT and CDR2 YYREEE (reference sequence). Complete variable domain (other parts from reference TRBV5-4 and TRBJ2-1): ETGVTQSPTHLIKTRGQQVTLRCSSQSGHNTVSWYQQALGQGPQFIFQYYREEENGRGNFPPRFSGLQFPNYSSELNVNALELDDSALYLCASSQQGNPGSEFFGPGTRLTVL.

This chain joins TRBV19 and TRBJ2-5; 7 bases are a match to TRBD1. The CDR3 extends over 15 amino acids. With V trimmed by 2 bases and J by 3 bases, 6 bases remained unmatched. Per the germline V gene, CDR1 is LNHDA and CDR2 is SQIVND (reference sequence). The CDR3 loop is CASSIMRTGKETQYF. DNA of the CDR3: TGTGCCAGTAGTATAATGCGGACAGGTAAAGAGACCCAGTACTTC.

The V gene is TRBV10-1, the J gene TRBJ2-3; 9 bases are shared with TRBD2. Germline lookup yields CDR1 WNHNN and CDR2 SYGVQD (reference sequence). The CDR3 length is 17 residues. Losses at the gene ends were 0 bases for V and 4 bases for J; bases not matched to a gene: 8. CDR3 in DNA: TGCGCCAGCAGTGAGTCTGCGGGAGGGCCGGAGTCAGATACGCAGTATTTT. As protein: CASSESAGGPESDTQYF.

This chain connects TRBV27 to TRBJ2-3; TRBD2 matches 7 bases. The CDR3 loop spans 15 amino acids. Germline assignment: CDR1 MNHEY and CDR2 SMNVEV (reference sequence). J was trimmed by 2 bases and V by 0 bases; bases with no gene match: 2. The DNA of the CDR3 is TGTGCCAGCAGTTTATCGGGGAGGGACACAGATACGCAGTATTTT. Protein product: CASSLSGRDTDTQYF.

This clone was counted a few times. CDR3 sequence reads: CAWRGQSRTQYF. The DNA of the CDR3 is TGTGCCTGGAGGGGCCAATCGCGAACCCAGTACTTC. This chain links TRBV30 with TRBJ2-5, with unresolved D. There are 12 residues in the CDR3. Per germline, CDR1 GTSNPN and CDR2 SVGIG (reference sequence). V gave up 3 bases and J gave up 8 bases, with 13 bases separating them.

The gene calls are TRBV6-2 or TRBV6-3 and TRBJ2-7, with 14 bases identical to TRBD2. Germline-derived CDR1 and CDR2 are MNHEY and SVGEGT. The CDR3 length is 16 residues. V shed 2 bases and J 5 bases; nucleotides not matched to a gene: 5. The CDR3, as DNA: TGTGCCAGCAGTTACCCTACGGGACTAGCGGGAGACGAGCAGTACTTC. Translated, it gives CASSYPTGLAGDEQYF.

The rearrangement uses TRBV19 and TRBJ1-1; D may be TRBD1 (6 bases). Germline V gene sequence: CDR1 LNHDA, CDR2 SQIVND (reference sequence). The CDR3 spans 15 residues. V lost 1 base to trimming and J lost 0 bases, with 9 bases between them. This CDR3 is CASSIGQVVNTEAFF. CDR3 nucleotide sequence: TGTGCCAGTAGTATAGGACAGGTAGTGAACACTGAAGCTTTCTTT.

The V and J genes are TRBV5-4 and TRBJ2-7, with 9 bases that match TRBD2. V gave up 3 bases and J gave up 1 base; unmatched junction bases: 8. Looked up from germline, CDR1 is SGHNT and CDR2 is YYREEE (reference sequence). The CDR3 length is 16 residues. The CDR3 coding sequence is TGTGCCAGCAGCTCCAGTTGGGCGGGAGGGTCCTACGAGCAGTACTTC. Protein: CASSSSWAGGSYEQYF.

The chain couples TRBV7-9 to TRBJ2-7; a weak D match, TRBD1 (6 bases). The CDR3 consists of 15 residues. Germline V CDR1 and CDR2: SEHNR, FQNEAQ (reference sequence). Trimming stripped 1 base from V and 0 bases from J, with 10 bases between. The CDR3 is CASSLVPDSSYEQYF. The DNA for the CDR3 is TGTGCCAGCAGCTTAGTACCGGACAGCTCCTACGAGCAGTACTTC.

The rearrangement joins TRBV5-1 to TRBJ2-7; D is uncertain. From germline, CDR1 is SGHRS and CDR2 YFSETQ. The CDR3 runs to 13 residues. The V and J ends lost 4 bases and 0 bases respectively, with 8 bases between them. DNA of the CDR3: TGCGCCAGCAGCCTCCAGGACTCCTACGAGCAGTACTTC. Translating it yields CASSLQDSYEQYF.

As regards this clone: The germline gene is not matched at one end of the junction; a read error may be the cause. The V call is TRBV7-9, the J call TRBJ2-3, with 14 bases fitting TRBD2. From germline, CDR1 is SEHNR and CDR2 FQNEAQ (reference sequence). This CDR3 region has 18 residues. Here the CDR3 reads CASSLGLAGGPLTGTQYF. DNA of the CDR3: TGTGCCAGCAGCTTAGGACTAGCGGGAGGGCCATTAACAGGTACGCAGTATTTT.

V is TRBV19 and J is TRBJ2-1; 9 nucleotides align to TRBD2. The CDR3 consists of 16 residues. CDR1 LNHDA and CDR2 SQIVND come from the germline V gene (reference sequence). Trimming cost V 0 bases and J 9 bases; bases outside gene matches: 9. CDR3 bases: TGTGCCAGTAGTATAGATTCTAGCGGGGCCCGCGGTGAGCAGTTCTTC. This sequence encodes CASSIDSSGARGEQFF.

The CDR3 nucleotides are TGTGCCAGCAGCTTAGAGGCTAGCGGGAGTACCGAGCAGTACTTC. This gives the protein CASSLEASGSTEQYF. The chain couples TRBV7-2 to TRBJ2-7, with 10 positions matching TRBD2. With 1 base clipped from V and 6 bases from J, the junction kept 6 bases outside the gene matches. Germline values: CDR1 SGHTA, CDR2 FQGNSA. This CDR3 contains 15 residues.

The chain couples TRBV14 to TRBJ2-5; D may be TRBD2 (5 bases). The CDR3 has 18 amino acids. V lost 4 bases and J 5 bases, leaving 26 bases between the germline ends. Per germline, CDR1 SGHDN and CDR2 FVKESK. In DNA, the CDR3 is TGTGCCAGCAGCCCTCGCGGCGGCGGTCCCCGGCCGGGGGAGACCCAGTACTTC. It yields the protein CASSPRGGGPRPGETQYF.

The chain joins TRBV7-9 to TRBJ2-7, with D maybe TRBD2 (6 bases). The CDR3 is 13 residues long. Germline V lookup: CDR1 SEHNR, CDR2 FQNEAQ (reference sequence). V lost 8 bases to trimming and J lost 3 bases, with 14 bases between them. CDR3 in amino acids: CASGGDGGYEQYF. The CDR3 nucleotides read TGTGCCAGCGGCGGGGACGGTGGCTACGAGCAGTACTTC. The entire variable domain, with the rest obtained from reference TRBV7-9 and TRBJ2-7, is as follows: DTGVSQNPRHKITKRGQNVTFRCDPISEHNRLYWYRQTLGQGPEFLTYFQNEAQLEKSRLLSDRFSAERPKGSFSTLEIQRTEQGDSAMYLCASGGDGGYEQYFGPGTRLTVT.

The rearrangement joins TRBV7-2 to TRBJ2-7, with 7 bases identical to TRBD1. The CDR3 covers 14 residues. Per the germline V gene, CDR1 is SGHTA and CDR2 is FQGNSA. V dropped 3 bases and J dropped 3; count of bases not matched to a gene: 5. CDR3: CASSFHRGDYEQYF. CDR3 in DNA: TGTGCCAGCAGCTTCCACAGGGGCGACTACGAGCAGTACTTC.

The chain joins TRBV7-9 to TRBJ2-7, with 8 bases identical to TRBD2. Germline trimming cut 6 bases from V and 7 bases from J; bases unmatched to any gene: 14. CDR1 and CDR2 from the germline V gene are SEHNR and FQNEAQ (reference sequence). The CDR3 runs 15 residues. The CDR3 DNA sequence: TGTGCCAGCAGGGTTACTAGCGGATCTGGGGTAGAGCAGTACTTC. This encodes CASRVTSGSGVEQYF. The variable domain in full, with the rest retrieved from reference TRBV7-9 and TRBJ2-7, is DTGVSQNPRHKITKRGQNVTFRCDPISEHNRLYWYRQTLGQGPEFLTYFQNEAQLEKSRLLSDRFSAERPKGSFSTLEIQRTEQGDSAMYLCASRVTSGSGVEQYFGPGTRLTVT.

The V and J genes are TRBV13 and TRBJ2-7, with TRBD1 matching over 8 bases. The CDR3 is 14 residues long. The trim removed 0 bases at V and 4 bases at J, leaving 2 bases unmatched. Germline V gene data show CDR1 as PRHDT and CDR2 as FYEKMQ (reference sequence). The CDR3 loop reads CASSLGQGVYEQYF. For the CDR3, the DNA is TGTGCCAGCAGCTTAGGACAGGGGGTTTACGAGCAGTACTTC.

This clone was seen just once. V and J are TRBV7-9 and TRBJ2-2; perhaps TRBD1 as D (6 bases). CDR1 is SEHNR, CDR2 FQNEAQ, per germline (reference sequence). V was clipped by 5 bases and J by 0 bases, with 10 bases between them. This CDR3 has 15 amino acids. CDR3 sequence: CASSLTGSNTGELFF. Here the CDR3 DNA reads TGTGCCAGCAGCCTGACAGGTTCGAACACCGGGGAGCTGTTTTTT.

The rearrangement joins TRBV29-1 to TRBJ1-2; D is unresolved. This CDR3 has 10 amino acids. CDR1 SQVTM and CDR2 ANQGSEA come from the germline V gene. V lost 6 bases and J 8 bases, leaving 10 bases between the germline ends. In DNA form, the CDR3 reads TGCAGCGTACGGGGAGGCGGCTACACCTTC. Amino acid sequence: CSVRGGGYTF. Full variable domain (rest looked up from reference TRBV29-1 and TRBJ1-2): SAVISQKPSRDICQRGTSLTIQCQVDSQVTMMFWYRQQPGQSLTLIATANQGSEATYESGFVIDKFPISRPNLTFSTLTVSNMSPEDSSIYLCSVRGGGYTFGSGTRLTVV.

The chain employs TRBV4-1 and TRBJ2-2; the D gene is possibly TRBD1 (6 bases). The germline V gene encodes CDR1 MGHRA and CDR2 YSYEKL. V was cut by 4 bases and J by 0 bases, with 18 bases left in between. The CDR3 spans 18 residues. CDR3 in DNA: TGCGCCAGCAGCCTTACCCCCACAGGGAATGCGAACACCGGGGAGCTGTTTTTT. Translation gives CASSLTPTGNANTGELFF.